Included here is one T cell receptor beta chain sequence, with context. The data stem from a study of T-cell memory formation after mild COVID-19. The germline V gene has CDR1 SGHRS and CDR2 YFSETQ. Trimming at V came to 5 bases and at J to 7 bases, leaving 6 bases not matched to a gene. This CDR3 is built from 14 residues. TCRdb processed the 5' RACE reads anew with MiXCR; each CDR3 protein has one entry. The sample carries about 110,000 distinct CDR3 sequences, over 15% recorded once. The TCR sequence derives from a man aged 18 to 35 who had mild COVID-19 (a few samples of this study predate the infection). Cell type and time point are not known. This sequence joins TRBV5-1 and TRBJ1-4; 9 bases map to TRBD1. Specimen: PBMCs or a T cell subset sorted from them (not recorded which). Written as DNA, the CDR3 is TGCGCCAGCAGGGGACAGGGCAATGGTGAAAAACTGTTTTTT. It encodes CASRGQGNGEKLFF.